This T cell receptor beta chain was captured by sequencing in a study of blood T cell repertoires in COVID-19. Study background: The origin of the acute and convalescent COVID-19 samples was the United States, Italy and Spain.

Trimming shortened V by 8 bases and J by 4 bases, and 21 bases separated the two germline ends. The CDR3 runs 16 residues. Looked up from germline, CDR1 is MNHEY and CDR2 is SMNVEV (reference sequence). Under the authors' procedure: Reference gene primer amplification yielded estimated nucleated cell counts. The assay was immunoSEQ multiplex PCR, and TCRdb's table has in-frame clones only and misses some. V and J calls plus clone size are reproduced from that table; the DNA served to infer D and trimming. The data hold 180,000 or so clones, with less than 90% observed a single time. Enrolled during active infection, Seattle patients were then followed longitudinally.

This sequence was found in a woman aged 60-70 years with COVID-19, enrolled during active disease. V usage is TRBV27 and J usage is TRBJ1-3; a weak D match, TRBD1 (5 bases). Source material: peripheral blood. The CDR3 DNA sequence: TGTGCCAGCCGGGGGAGCAACAGGCCCTCAGGAAACACCATATATTTT. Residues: CASRGSNRPSGNTIYF.